The clone carrying this T cell receptor beta chain was counted between two and nine times. The data stem from a study of radiotherapy plus CTLA-4 blockade in lung cancer. TCRdb keeps only in-frame clones here, not all; method: immunoSEQ multiplex PCR. The profile shows about 45,000 clones, roughly 59% of them singletons. CDR1 is MNHEY and CDR2 is SMNVEV in the germline V gene (reference sequence). This CDR3 has 18 amino acids. The V and J ends lost 4 bases and 2 bases, in that order; junction bases with no gene match: 13. The clonotype originates from a human donor with non-small cell lung cancer who had a partial response to radiotherapy plus ipilimumab. The V gene is TRBV27, the J gene TRBJ1-2; 10 bases map to TRBD1. Sequences were derived from peripheral blood, sampled from a patient treated with radiotherapy plus ipilimumab. CDR3 sequence reads: CASSSLRDRGNINYGYTF. Written as DNA, the CDR3 is TGTGCCAGCAGTTCCCTACGGGACAGGGGTAACATAAACTATGGCTACACCTTC.